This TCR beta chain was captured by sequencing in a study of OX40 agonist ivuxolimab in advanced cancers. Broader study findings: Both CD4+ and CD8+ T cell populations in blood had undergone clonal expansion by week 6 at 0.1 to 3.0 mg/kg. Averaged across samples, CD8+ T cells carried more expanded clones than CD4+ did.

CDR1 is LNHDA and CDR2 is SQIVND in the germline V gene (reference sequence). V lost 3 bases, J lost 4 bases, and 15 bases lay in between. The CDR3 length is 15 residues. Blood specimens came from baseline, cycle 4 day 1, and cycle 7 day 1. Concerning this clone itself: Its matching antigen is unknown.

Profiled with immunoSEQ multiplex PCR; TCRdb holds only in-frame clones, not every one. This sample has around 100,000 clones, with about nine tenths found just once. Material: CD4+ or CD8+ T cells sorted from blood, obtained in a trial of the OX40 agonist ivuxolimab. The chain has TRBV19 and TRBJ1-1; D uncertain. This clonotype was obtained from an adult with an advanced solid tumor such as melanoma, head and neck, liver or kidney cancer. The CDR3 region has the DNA TGTGCCAGTAGTATCGTGGCAGGAGGAGGCACTGAAGCTTTCTTT. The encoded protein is CASSIVAGGGTEAFF.